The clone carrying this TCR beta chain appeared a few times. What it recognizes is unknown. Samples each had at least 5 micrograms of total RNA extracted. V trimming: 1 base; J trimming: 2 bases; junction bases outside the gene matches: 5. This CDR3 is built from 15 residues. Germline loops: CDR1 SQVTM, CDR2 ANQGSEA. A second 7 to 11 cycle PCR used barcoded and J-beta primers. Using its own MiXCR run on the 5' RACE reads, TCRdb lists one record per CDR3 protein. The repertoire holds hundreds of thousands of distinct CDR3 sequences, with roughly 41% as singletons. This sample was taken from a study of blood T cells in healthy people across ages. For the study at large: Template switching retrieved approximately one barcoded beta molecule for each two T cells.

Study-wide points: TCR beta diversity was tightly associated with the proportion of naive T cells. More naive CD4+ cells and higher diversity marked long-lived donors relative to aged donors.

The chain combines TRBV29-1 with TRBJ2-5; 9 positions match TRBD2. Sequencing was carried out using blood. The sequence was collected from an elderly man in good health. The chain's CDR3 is CSVEVPLAGQETQYF. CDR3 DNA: TGCAGCGTTGAAGTTCCCCTAGCGGGGCAAGAGACCCAGTACTTC.